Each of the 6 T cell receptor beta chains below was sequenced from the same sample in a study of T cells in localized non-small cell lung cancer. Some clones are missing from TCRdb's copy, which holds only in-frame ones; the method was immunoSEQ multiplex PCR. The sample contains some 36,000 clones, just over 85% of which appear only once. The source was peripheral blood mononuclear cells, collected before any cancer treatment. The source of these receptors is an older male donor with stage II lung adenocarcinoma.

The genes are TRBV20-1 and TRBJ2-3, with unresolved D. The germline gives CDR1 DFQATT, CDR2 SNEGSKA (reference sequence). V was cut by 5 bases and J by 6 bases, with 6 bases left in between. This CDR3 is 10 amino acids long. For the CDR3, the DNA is TGCAGTGCTGTCCGGGATACGCAGTATTTT. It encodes CSAVRDTQYF.

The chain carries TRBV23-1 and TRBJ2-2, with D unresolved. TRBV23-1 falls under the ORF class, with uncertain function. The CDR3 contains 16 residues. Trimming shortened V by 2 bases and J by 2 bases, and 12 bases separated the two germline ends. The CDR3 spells CASSQKGYKNTGELFF. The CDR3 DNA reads TGCGCCAGCAGTCAAAAGGGTTACAAAAACACCGGGGAGCTGTTTTTT.

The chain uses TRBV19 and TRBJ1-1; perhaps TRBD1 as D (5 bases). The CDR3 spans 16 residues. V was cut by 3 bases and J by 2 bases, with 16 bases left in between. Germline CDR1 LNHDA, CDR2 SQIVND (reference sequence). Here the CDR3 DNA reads TGTGCCAGTAGTATTCTTGACAGCTTAACCAACACTGAAGCTTTCTTT. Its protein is CASSILDSLTNTEAFF.

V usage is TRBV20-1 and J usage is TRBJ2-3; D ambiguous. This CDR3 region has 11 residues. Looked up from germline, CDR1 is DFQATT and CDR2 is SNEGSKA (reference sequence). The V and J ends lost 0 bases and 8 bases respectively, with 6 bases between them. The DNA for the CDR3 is TGCAGTGCTAGAGAGCTGGGTACGCAGTATTTT. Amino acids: CSARELGTQYF.

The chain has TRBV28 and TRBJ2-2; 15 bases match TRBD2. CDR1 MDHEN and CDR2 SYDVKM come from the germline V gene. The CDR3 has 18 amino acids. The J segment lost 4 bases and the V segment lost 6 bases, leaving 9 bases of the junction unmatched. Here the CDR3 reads CASRSGTSGRTFTGELFF. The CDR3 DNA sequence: TGTGCCAGCAGATCGGGGACTAGCGGGAGGACTTTCACCGGGGAGCTGTTTTTT.

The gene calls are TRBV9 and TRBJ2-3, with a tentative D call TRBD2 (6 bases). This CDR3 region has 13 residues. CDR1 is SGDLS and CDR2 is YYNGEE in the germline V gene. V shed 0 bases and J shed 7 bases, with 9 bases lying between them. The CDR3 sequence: CASSVVGGNTQYF. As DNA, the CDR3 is TGTGCCAGCAGCGTAGTCGGGGGAAATACGCAGTATTTT.